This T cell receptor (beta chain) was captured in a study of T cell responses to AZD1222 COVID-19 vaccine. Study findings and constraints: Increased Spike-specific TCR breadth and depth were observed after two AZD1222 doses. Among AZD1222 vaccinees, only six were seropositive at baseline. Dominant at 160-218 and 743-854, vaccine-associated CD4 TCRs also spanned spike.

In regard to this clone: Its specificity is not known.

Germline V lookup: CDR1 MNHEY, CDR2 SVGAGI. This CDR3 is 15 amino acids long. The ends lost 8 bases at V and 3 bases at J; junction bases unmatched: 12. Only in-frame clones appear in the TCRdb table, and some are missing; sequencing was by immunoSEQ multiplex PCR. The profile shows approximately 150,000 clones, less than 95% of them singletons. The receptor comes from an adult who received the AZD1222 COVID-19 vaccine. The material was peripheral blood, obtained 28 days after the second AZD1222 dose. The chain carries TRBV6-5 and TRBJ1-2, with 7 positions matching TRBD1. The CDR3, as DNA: TGTGCCAGCTCCAAAAGAAGCGGGACAGACTATGGCTACACCTTC. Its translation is CASSKRSGTDYGYTF.